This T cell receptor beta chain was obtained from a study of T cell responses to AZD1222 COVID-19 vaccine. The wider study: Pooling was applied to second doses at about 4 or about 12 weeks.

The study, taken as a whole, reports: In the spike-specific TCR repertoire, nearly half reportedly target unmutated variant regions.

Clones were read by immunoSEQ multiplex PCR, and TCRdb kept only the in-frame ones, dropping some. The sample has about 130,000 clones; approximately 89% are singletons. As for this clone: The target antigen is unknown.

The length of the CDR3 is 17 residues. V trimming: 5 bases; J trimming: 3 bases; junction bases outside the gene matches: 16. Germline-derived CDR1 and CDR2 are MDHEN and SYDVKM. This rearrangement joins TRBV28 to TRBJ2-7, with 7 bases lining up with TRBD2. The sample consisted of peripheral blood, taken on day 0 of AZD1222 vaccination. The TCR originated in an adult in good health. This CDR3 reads CASSTEGGGPMNYEQYF. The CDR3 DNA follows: TGTGCCAGCAGTACGGAGGGCGGGGGACCCATGAACTACGAGCAGTACTTC.